This T cell receptor beta chain derives from a study of PD-1 blockade in classical Hodgkin lymphoma (dated by TCRdb to the early 2020s). About the investigation overall: Nivolumab dosing was 3 mg/kg intravenously every 2 weeks, continuing until either disease progression or unacceptable toxicity. The study used TCR beta sequencing and CyTOF to define a peripheral blood immune signature of response to PD-1 blockade in classical Hodgkin lymphoma.

The time point label corresponds to: cycle 4 day 1 (C4D1), after around six weeks of nivolumab. Every trial patient had relapsed following autologous stem cell transplantation, and prior brentuximab vedotin exposure was what differed among cohorts A, B and C. Using a Miltenyi CD4+ T cell isolation kit, CD4+ T cells were purified from thawed PBMCs through magnetic negative selection. The trial cohort comprised some 60 patients with relapsed/refractory classical Hodgkin lymphoma whose best overall responses were complete response, partial response or progressive disease. Single-agent nivolumab was administered to trial patients in the multi-cohort phase II CheckMate 205 trial. An independent review committee assessed best overall response using the 2007 International Working Group response criteria. Trial PBMCs were collected immediately before nivolumab initiation (C1D1) and during therapy at cycle 2 day 1 and cycle 4 day 1. Peripheral blood was collected in 8 mL Vacutainer Cell Preparation Tubes, from which PBMCs were isolated by centrifugation and then cryopreserved. Purified CD4+ and CD8+ fractions were prepared only for cases where an additional PBMC sample was available. Magnetically labelled cells were depleted on LS columns in a quadroMACS separator, and the flow-through was collected as the purified fraction.

Spanning cysteine to phenylalanine, the CDR3 consists of 15 amino acids. Only the CDR3 DNA is retained, 45 bases long and in frame from the first base. CDR1 and CDR2, per the germline V gene, are SGHRS and YFSETQ. Trimming leaves V shorter by 0 bases and J shorter by 6 bases, with the junction holding 4 bases beyond the gene matches. Genomic DNA was isolated using the Qiagen DNeasy kit from unsorted PBMCs as well as from negatively selected CD4+ and CD8+ fractions. Amplification of TCR beta CDR3 regions was done by immunoSEQ multiplex PCR with primers that anneal to V and J segments. A synthetic immune receptor repertoire was used to minimize amplification bias, and remaining bias was computationally removed after sequencing. As for how the authors treated the data: Repertoire diversity was quantified as the Shannon entropy index using custom Python scripts. Unsorted, CD4+ and CD8+ repertoires were examined separately, except in combined analyses, for which CD4+ and CD8+ sequences were merged in silico. Clonal expansion was defined as a frequency increase of at least 2-fold after treatment compared with C1D1, and clones undetected at baseline were assigned a pseudocount of 0.5. Singleton clones were defined as clones with 0 or 1 copy at C1D1, and non-singleton clones were defined as clones with 2 or more copies. Clones expanded in unsorted samples were annotated as CD4+, CD8+ or unknown by matching protein sequences in sorted samples from the same patient. Wilcoxon tests on paired samples were used to test changes in diversity from C1D1 to C4D1. TCRdb's version of the immuneACCESS table is confined to in-frame rearrangements and falls short of the full clone set. An unresolved V gene accounts for under half of the shortfall where checked; the remainder is of unknown origin. Clone size and V and J calls were adopted from that table, with D and trimming inferred from the DNA. This sample has fewer than 20,000 clones in its table, and over 70% of those were observed once. Together, the top ten hold approximately 1.9% of the sample.

Results and caveats for the whole study, not just this receptor: Lower diversity was seen in patients whose nivolumab began less than 1 year after ASCT, and these patients were left out of later analyses so that immune reconstitution would not confound the results. Baseline TCR diversity was reported to be lower in newly diagnosed patients than in healthy donors and to be lower still in relapsed/refractory patients. The study was limited to a single clinical trial cohort, and causes of repertoire differences, possibly disease activity or prior therapy, remained undefined. CD4+ but not CD8+ TCR diversity rose significantly by C4D1 (p=0.0027 vs p=0.16), most apparent in complete responders (p=0.02). Baseline diversity similar to that of newly diagnosed patients was observed in trial patients achieving complete response, whereas significantly lower diversity was observed in partial responders and progressors.

A word on this clone: The target of this receptor is not known. No much larger clone exists at a distance of one base, and base qualities are not known.

The sample here was CD4+ T cells from blood, taken before the fourth cycle of nivolumab. The receptor chain draws on TRBV5-1 and TRBJ1-4, and 8 junction bases match TRBD1. This TCR was recovered from a human donor with classical Hodgkin lymphoma. The nucleotide sequence is TGCGCCAGCAGCTTGGGTACAGGGGGGGATGAAAAACTGTTTTTT. This codes for CASSLGTGGDEKLFF. Joined to the reference TRBV5-1 and TRBJ1-4 proteins, this CDR3 gives the full variable domain: KAGVTQTPRYLIKTRGQQVTLSCSPISGHRSVSWYQQTPGQGLQFLFEYFSETQRNKGNFPGRFSGRQFSNSRSEMNVSTLELGDSALYLCASSLGTGGDEKLFFGSGTQLSVL.